Following are 31 T cell receptor beta chains from one sample sequenced in a study of CD8+ T cells in alopecia areata. Peripheral blood and lesional scalp punch biopsies were taken from alopecia areata patients. As the sequencing template, cDNA was produced by extracting RNA and reverse transcribing it. Generated by immunoSEQ multiplex PCR, the TCRdb table keeps only in-frame clones and is missing some. The repertoire holds approximately 8,000 clones, with 55% to 70% as singletons. This specimen consisted of skin, obtained at week 0. The source of these receptors is a human donor with alopecia areata.

V is TRBV14 and J is TRBJ1-2, with D perhaps TRBD1 (6 bases). Germline CDR1 is SGHDN and CDR2 is FVKESK. V was cut by 4 bases and J by 7 bases, with 16 bases left in between. This CDR3 comprises 14 residues. The CDR3 is CASSPFGGWVGYTF. For the CDR3, the DNA is TGTGCCAGCAGCCCTTTCGGGGGCTGGGTTGGCTACACCTTC.

This sequence joins TRBV5-8 and TRBJ2-7; D remains ambiguous. Germline values: CDR1 SGHTS, CDR2 YDEGEE. CDR3 length equals 12 residues. Trimming took off 4 bases at V and 3 bases at J, with 8 bases between the two ends. The chain's CDR3 is CASSVGGYEQYF. The DNA of the CDR3 is TGTGCCAGCAGCGTCGGTGGCTACGAGCAGTACTTC.

This clone was detected only a few times. The CDR3 sequence: CASSLASGGTGELFF. CDR3 coding DNA: TGTGCCAGCAGCTTGGCTAGCGGGGGGACCGGGGAGCTGTTTTTT. The gene calls are TRBV11-2 and TRBJ2-2; TRBD2 matches 11 bases. The CDR3 sequence is 15 residues long. CDR1 SGHAT and CDR2 FQNNGV come from the germline V gene. J lost 5 bases, V lost 3 bases, and 2 bases had no gene match.

The gene calls are TRBV19 and TRBJ1-5; D is perhaps TRBD1 (5 bases). Germline loops: CDR1 LNHDA, CDR2 SQIVND (reference sequence). V was trimmed by 6 bases and J by 7 bases, leaving 19 bases between them. This CDR3 has 15 residues. CDR3 loop: CASRDDPRRDQPQHF. CDR3 nucleotides: TGTGCCAGTAGAGATGATCCCCGAAGGGACCAGCCCCAGCATTTT.

The chain is built from TRBV10-3 and TRBJ2-2, with 9 bases identical to TRBD2. There are 20 residues in the CDR3. CDR1 is ENHRY and CDR2 is SYGVKD in the germline V gene. The junction had 21 bases not matched to a gene; V was cut back by 4 bases and J by 6 bases. Here the CDR3 DNA reads TGTGCCATCAGTGCTCCAGCCGGCAAGCGGGGGGATGGATTCTCCGGGGAGCTGTTTTTT. Translating it yields CAISAPAGKRGDGFSGELFF.

Only a few counts were recorded for this clone. The gene calls are TRBV6-5 and TRBJ2-4; possible D gene TRBD1, 5 bases. The CDR3 length is 14 residues. V was shortened by 2 bases and J by 1 base, with 6 bases between the two germline ends. Germline lookup yields CDR1 MNHEY and CDR2 SVGAGI. The CDR3 region is CASSYRQAKNIQYF. CDR3 bases: TGTGCCAGCAGTTACAGACAGGCCAAAAACATTCAGTACTTC.

The gene calls are TRBV27 and TRBJ2-1; either TRBD1 or TRBD2 may supply D (6 bases each). The CDR3 runs to 16 residues. V was cut by 3 bases and J by 9 bases, with 21 bases left in between. CDR1 and CDR2 from the germline V gene are MNHEY and SMNVEV (reference sequence). The CDR3 region is CASSFQIVRGPPEQFF. CDR3 nucleotides: TGTGCCAGCAGTTTTCAGATTGTTCGGGGGCCGCCTGAGCAGTTCTTC.

The CDR3 here is CASSVETRVYNEQFF. CDR3 nucleotides: TGTGCCAGCAGCGTAGAAACCCGGGTCTACAATGAGCAGTTCTTC. This rearrangement joins TRBV9 to TRBJ2-1; the D is unclear. The germline V and J ends were trimmed by 0 bases and 3 bases, with 10 bases remaining between them. CDR1 and CDR2 (germline): SGDLS, YYNGEE. This CDR3 comprises 15 residues.

This clone was detected only once. The chain employs TRBV5-8 and TRBJ2-3; D may be TRBD1 (6 bases). The germline V and J ends were trimmed by 3 bases and 5 bases, with 16 bases remaining between them. The CDR3 runs 15 residues. The germline CDR1 and CDR2 sequences are SGHTS and YDEGEE. In DNA form, the CDR3 reads TGTGCCAGCAGCTCGGCAGGGGTTGGAGGAGATACGCAGTATTTT. Translating gives CASSSAGVGGDTQYF.

This clone showed up just a few times. The V and J genes are TRBV7-6 and TRBJ2-7; D may correspond to TRBD1 or TRBD2 (5 bases each). V was clipped by 6 bases and J by 0 bases, with 15 bases between them. Germline V lookup: CDR1 SGHVS, CDR2 FNYEAQ. CDR3 size: 15 residues. CDR3 in DNA: TGTGCCAGCAGGCTAGATGGGACCTACTCCTACGAGCAGTACTTC. Protein product: CASRLDGTYSYEQYF.

This clone has just one count. The chain has TRBV4-2 and TRBJ2-3; D may be TRBD1 or TRBD2 (5 bases each). This CDR3 contains 13 residues. The germline V gene encodes CDR1 LGHNA and CDR2 YNFKEQ. Trimming left V 2 bases short and J 11 bases short, with 14 bases between. The CDR3 nucleotides are TGTGCCAGCAGCCAACCGGGGACGGCACTGCAGTATTTT. It encodes CASSQPGTALQYF.

This clone was seen more than once but under ten times. V is TRBV30 and J is TRBJ1-2; 9 bases are a match to TRBD1. There are 15 residues in the CDR3. Trimming removed 4 bases from V and 4 bases from J; junction bases left unmatched: 10. Germline-derived CDR1 and CDR2 are GTSNPN and SVGIG (reference sequence). The CDR3 nucleotides are TGTGCCTGGAACCCCGGGACAGGGCCTAGCTATGGCTACACCTTC. As protein: CAWNPGTGPSYGYTF.

The chain employs TRBV4-1 and TRBJ1-2; 9 bases map to TRBD1. Trimming took 4 bases from V and 4 from J; bases not matched to a gene: 7. The CDR3 runs to 15 residues. The V gene's germline CDR1 is MGHRA and CDR2 YSYEKL. In DNA, the CDR3 is TGCGCCAGCAGCCCGAACCTGGACAGGGGCTATGGCTACACCTTC. Its translation: CASSPNLDRGYGYTF.

This clone was found once. The V call is TRBV5-1, the J call TRBJ1-6, with 11 bases that match TRBD1. From germline, CDR1 is SGHRS and CDR2 YFSETQ. The CDR3 is 15 amino acids. The V and J ends lost 1 base and 10 bases, in that order; junction bases with no gene match: 4. CDR3 in amino acids: CASSLQDRGRSPLHF. In DNA, the CDR3 is TGCGCCAGCAGCTTGCAGGACAGGGGGCGGTCACCCCTCCACTTT.

The chain is built from TRBV6-6 and TRBJ1-1, with unresolved D. This CDR3 is built from 12 residues. Deletions cut 2 bases from V and 5 bases from J, with 6 bases between. The germline gives CDR1 MNHNY, CDR2 SVGAGI (reference sequence). CDR3 in amino acids: CASSYGQTEAFF. In nucleotides, the CDR3 is TGTGCCAGCAGTTACGGGCAGACTGAAGCTTTCTTT.

The genes are TRBV30 and TRBJ1-2; perhaps TRBD1 as D (5 bases). The CDR3 extends over 11 amino acids. Germline lookup yields CDR1 GTSNPN and CDR2 SVGIG (reference sequence). V gave up 5 bases and J gave up 12 bases, with 16 bases separating them. The CDR3 bases are TGTGCCTGGGCTACGGGGCTCCTAAACACCTTC. Amino acids: CAWATGLLNTF.

The chain couples TRBV18 to TRBJ1-6, with a tentative D call TRBD1 (5 bases). The germline CDR1 and CDR2 sequences are KGHSH and LQKENI. V lost 3 bases to trimming and J lost 7 bases, with 13 bases between them. The CDR3 loop spans 15 amino acids. The DNA of the CDR3 is TGTGCCAGCTCACCCCGGACACAGGAGAATTCACCCCTCCACTTT. It is translated as CASSPRTQENSPLHF.

V gene TRBV30 combines with J gene TRBJ2-2; D is undetermined. CDR3 length: 15 amino acids. CDR1 and CDR2 from the germline V gene are GTSNPN and SVGIG (reference sequence). V lost 1 base to trimming and J lost 0 bases, with 9 bases between them. CDR3 in amino acids: CAWSARRANTGELFF. The CDR3, as DNA: TGTGCCTGGAGTGCCAGACGGGCGAACACCGGGGAGCTGTTTTTT.

This chain uses TRBV6-5 with TRBJ2-4, with D uncertain. V lost 6 bases and J 9 bases, leaving 15 bases between the germline ends. This CDR3 contains 13 residues. Germline-derived CDR1 and CDR2 are MNHEY and SVGAGI. The chain's CDR3 is CASRKETRSIQYF. Here the CDR3 DNA reads TGTGCCAGCAGAAAAGAGACCCGAAGCATTCAGTACTTC.

This clone turned up a few times. This chain links TRBV6-4 with TRBJ2-1; 13 bases align to TRBD2. The ends lost 2 bases at V and 6 bases at J; junction bases unmatched: 1. In germline, CDR1 is MRHNA, CDR2 SNTAGT. This CDR3 is 15 amino acids long. CDR3 residues: CASSDTSGGANEQFF. The CDR3 coding sequence is TGTGCCAGCAGTGACACTAGCGGGGGGGCCAATGAGCAGTTCTTC.

The chain couples TRBV29-1 to TRBJ1-1; 9 positions match TRBD1. CDR1 and CDR2 (germline): SQVTM, ANQGSEA. V lost 6 bases to trimming and J lost 5 bases; unmatched junction nucleotides: 7. This CDR3 has 13 residues. CDR3 region: CSVDRGSGTEAFF. The CDR3 DNA sequence: TGCAGCGTGGACAGGGGATCCGGAACTGAAGCTTTCTTT.

The chain employs TRBV10-3 and TRBJ2-7, with D possibly being TRBD1 (6 bases). Looked up from germline, CDR1 is ENHRY and CDR2 is SYGVKD. Deletions cut 10 bases from V and 1 base from J, with 14 bases between. The CDR3 totals 13 residues. The CDR3: CASLGTRSYEQYF. The DNA of the CDR3 is TGTGCCAGCCTCGGGACACGGTCCTACGAGCAGTACTTC.

The chain uses TRBV25-1 and TRBJ1-1; D is uncertain. The CDR3 contains 14 residues. Germline values: CDR1 MGHDK, CDR2 SYGVNS. The V gene lost 5 bases and the J gene lost 4 bases, with 14 bases spanning the gap. CDR3 amino acids: CASSLEGMGTEAFF. CDR3 nucleotides: TGTGCCAGCAGTCTCGAGGGCATGGGCACTGAAGCTTTCTTT. Variable domain in full (rest from reference TRBV25-1 and TRBJ1-1): EADIYQTPRYLVIGTGKKITLECSQTMGHDKMYWYQQDPGMELHLIHYSYGVNSTEKGDLSSESTVSRIRTEHFPLTLESARPSHTSQYLCASSLEGMGTEAFFGQGTRLTVV.

As for this clone: An end of the junction does not agree with germline; a read error may underlie this. The genes are TRBV11-2 and TRBJ2-7; 8 nucleotides align to TRBD2. Germline lookup yields CDR1 SGHAT and CDR2 FQNNGV. The CDR3 loop spans 11 amino acids. The CDR3 loop is CASSAGTRGFF. The CDR3 nucleotides read TGTGCCAGCAGCGCGGGGACTAGAGGTTTCTTC.

V usage is TRBV5-5 and J usage is TRBJ1-5; D may be TRBD1 (6 bases). V lost 0 bases and J 3 bases, leaving 10 bases between the germline ends. Germline CDR1 SGHKS, CDR2 YYEKEE (reference sequence). The CDR3 is 15 residues long. CDR3 loop: CASSLGGQSNQPQHF. In DNA form, the CDR3 reads TGTGCCAGCAGCTTGGGTGGACAGTCCAATCAGCCCCAGCATTTT.

Comments on this clone: Other DNA sequences in this sample translate to the same CDR3. This chain uses TRBV5-1 with TRBJ2-3, with D perhaps matching TRBD2 (6 bases). From germline, CDR1 is SGHRS and CDR2 YFSETQ. V lost 4 bases, J lost 1 base, and 10 bases lay in between. The CDR3 extends over 14 amino acids. The CDR3 DNA sequence: TGCGCCAGCAGCCTGGGCGGGGGCACAGATACGCAGTATTTT. Encoded protein: CASSLGGGTDTQYF.

The CDR3 sequence: CASSVRDLYADTQYF. Here the CDR3 DNA reads TGTGCCAGTAGTGTCCGGGACCTATACGCAGATACGCAGTATTTT. The chain uses TRBV19 and TRBJ2-3, with D perhaps being TRBD1 or TRBD2 (5 bases each). V lost 5 bases and J 4 bases, leaving 16 bases between the germline ends. CDR3 length: 15 residues. Germline V lookup: CDR1 LNHDA, CDR2 SQIVND (reference sequence).

This sequence joins TRBV12-5 and TRBJ2-7; tentatively, D is TRBD1 or TRBD2 (5 bases each). The germline gives CDR1 LGHNT, CDR2 FRNRAP. Trimming took 1 base from V and 4 from J, leaving 20 bases between them. CDR3 length: 17 amino acids. CDR3 DNA: TGTGCTAGTGGTTTGGCCCTGACTGGGACGGGGATATACGAGCAGTACTTC. Protein sequence: CASGLALTGTGIYEQYF.

V gene TRBV6-1 combines with J gene TRBJ1-2; D not certain. The CDR3 covers 13 residues. The ends were cut back, 7 bases at V and 1 base at J, with 10 bases in the middle. Per germline, CDR1 MNHNS and CDR2 SASEGT. CDR3 sequence reads: CASISKFNYGYTF. CDR3 in DNA: TGTGCCAGCATTTCCAAATTTAACTATGGCTACACCTTC.

The chain combines TRBV5-6 with TRBJ1-6; maybe TRBD1 (5 bases). The CDR3 loop spans 15 amino acids. Looked up from germline, CDR1 is SGHDT and CDR2 is YYEEEE. V was shortened by 4 bases and J by 6 bases, with 14 bases between the two germline ends. The CDR3 region is CASSPGWQTNSPLHF. The CDR3 coding sequence is TGTGCCAGCAGCCCAGGGTGGCAGACTAATTCACCCCTCCACTTT. Full variable domain (remainder filled in from reference TRBV5-6 and TRBJ1-6): DAGVTQSPTHLIKTRGQQVTLRCSPKSGHDTVSWYQQALGQGPQFIFQYYEEEERQRGNFPDRFSGHQFPNYSSELNVNALLLGDSALYLCASSPGWQTNSPLHFGNGTRLTVT.

The chain employs TRBV5-1 and TRBJ1-6; a weak D match, TRBD1 (6 bases). Germline-derived CDR1 and CDR2 are SGHRS and YFSETQ. The CDR3 loop spans 16 amino acids. Between the trimmed V and J ends, which lost 0 bases and 14 bases, there was a span of 21 bases. The CDR3 coding sequence is TGCGCCAGCAGCTTGGGGGACGGACCGTGGGGGCAGACCCTCCACTTT. This translates into CASSLGDGPWGQTLHF.